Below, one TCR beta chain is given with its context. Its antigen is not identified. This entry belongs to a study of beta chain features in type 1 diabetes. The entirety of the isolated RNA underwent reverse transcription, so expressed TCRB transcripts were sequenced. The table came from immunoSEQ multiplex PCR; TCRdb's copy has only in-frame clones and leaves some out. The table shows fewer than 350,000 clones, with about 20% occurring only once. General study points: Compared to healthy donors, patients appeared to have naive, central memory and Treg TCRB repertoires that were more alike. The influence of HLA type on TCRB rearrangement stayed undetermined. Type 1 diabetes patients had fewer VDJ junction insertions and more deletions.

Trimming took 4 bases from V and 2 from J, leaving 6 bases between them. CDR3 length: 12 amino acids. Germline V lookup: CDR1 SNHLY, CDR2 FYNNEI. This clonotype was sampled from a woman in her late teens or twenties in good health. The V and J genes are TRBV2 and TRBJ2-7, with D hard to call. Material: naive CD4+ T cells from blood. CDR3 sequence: CASSARAYEQYF. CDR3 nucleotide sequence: TGTGCCAGCAGTGCAAGAGCCTACGAGCAGTACTTC.